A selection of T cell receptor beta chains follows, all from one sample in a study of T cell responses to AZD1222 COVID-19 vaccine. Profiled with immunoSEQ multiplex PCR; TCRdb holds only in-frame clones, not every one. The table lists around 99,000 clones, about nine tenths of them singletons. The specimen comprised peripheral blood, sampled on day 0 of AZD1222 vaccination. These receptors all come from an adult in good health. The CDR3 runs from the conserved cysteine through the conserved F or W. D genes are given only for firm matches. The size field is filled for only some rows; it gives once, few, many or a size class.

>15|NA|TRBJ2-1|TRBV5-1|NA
TGCGCCAGCAGCTTTGGGGGAAGCTCCTACAATGAGCAGTTCTTC
CASSFGGSSYNEQFF
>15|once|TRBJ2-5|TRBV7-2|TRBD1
TGTGCCAGCAGCTCCGACCCGGGACAGCAAGAGACCCAGTACTTC
CASSSDPGQQETQYF
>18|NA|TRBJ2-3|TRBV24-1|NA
TGTGCCACCAGTGATCATCTGGGGAAGGCAGGGGCGCAGGATACGCAGTATTTT
CATSDHLGKAGAQDTQYF
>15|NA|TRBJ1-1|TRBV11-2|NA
TGTGCCAGCAGCTTAGATTCCGTCAGGGGCGCTGAAGCTTTCTTT
CASSLDSVRGAEAFF
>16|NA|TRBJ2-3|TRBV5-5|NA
TGTGCCAGCAGCTCAGCCGGGACCCCGTCCCCAGATACGCAGTATTTT
CASSSAGTPSPDTQYF
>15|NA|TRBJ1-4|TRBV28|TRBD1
TGTGCCAGCGGCGCCGGTGGACAGGGGGATGAAAAACTGTTTTTT
CASGAGGQGDEKLFF
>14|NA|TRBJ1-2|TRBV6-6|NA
TGTGCCAGCTCCCGGGCGAAAGGGTCTGATGGCTACACCTTC
CASSRAKGSDGYTF
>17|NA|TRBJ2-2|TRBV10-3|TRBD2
TGTGCCATCAGCTCCGGACTAGCGGGAGTAGGGGACGGGGAGCTGTTTTTT
CAISSGLAGVGDGELFF
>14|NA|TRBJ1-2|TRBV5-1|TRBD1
TGCGCCAGCAGCTTAGGGGACAGGGCTTATGGCTACACCTTC
CASSLGDRAYGYTF
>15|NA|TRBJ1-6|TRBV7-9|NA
TGTGCCAGCAGCTTAGCGGGGGCAGGGGATTCACCCCTCCACTTT
CASSLAGAGDSPLHF
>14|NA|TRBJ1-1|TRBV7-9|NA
TGTGCCAGCAGCTCAAGGACCGGGGACACTGAAGCTTTCTTT
CASSSRTGDTEAFF
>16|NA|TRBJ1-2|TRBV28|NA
TGTGCCAGCAGTTTCCCTCGGACGGGGAGCGTCTATGGCTACACCTTC
CASSFPRTGSVYGYTF
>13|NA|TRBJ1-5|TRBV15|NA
TGTGCCACCAGTAGGGAGGTGAGTCAGCCCCAGCATTTT
CATSREVSQPQHF
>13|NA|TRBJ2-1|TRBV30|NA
TGTGCCTGGAGTGTACCGAAGCCGGGAGAGCAGTTCTTC
CAWSVPKPGEQFF
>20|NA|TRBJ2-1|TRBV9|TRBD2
TGTGCCAGCAGCGACTCCGGTGGACTAGCGGGAGGGAGCTCCTACAATGAGCAGTTCTTC
CASSDSGGLAGGSSYNEQFF
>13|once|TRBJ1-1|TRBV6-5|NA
TGTTCGGCGGGGGGATCCGGGTACACTGAAGCTTTCTTT
CSAGGSGYTEAFF
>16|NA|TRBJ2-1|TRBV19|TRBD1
TGTGCCAGTAGTCCATTCGGACAGGGTTACTACAATGAGCAGTTCTTC
CASSPFGQGYYNEQFF
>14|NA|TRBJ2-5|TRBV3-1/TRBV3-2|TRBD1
TGTGCCAGCAGCCTCCGGACAGGAGAAGAGACCCAGTACTTC
CASSLRTGEETQYF
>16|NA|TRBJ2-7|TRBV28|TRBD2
TGTGCCAGCAGTTTTGAACTAGCGGGATCCTCCTACGAGCAGTACTTC
CASSFELAGSSYEQYF
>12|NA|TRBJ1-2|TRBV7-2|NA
TGTGCCAGCAGCTTTTCGGGGTCCGGCTACACCTTC
CASSFSGSGYTF
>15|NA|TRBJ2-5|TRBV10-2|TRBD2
TGCGCCAGCAGAGAAACTAGCGAGAACCAAGAGACCCAGTACTTC
CASRETSENQETQYF
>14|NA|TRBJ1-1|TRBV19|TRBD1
TGTGCCAGTAGTATCAGGGGGCGTGGTACTGAAGCTTTCTTT
CASSIRGRGTEAFF
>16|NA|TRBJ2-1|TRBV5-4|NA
TGTGCCAGCAGCCTGGAACAGATGAACTCCTACAATGAGCAGTTCTTC
CASSLEQMNSYNEQFF
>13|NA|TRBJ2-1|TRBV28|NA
TGTGCCAGCAGTTTACCCGACAGAAATGAGCAGTTCTTC
CASSLPDRNEQFF
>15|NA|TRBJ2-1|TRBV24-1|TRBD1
TGTGCCACCAGTGATCCCGGGACAGGCGACAATGAGCAGTTCTTC
CATSDPGTGDNEQFF
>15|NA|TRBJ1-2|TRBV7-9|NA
TGTGCCAGCAGCCCACGCGGGGGGGGTATGGATGGCTACACCTTC
CASSPRGGGMDGYTF
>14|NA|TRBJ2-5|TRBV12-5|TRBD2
TGTGCTAGTGGTTTGTCGGGGGGGCTGGAGACCCAGTACTTC
CASGLSGGLETQYF
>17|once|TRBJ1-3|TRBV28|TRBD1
TGTGCCAGCAGTTCCCCGCCTGGGACAGATCGCGGAAACACCATATATTTT
CASSSPPGTDRGNTIYF
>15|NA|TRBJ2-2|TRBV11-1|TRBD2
TGTGCCAGCACGAGTAGCGGGGGTAACGGCGGGGAGCTGTTTTTT
CASTSSGGNGGELFF
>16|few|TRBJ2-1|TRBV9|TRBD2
TGTGCCAGCAGCGTAGATTTAGGGACTAGCATCAATGAGCAGTTCTTC
CASSVDLGTSINEQFF
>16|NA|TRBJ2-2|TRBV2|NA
TGTGCCAGCAGGCGAGGACGGCAGACTTTCACCGGGGAGCTGTTTTTT
CASRRGRQTFTGELFF
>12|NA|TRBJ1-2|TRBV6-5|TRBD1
TGTGCCAGCAGTCAGGACAGGGCCGGCTACACCTTC
CASSQDRAGYTF
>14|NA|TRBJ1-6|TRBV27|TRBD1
TGTGCCAGCAGCAAACAGGGGTGGGGTTCACCCCTCCACTTT
CASSKQGWGSPLHF
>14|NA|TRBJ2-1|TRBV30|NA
TGTGCCTGGAGTGAACTAGCCCAATACAATGAGCAGTTCTTC
CAWSELAQYNEQFF
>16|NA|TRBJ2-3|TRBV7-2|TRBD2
TGTGCCAGCAGCTTAGCACTAGCGGGGGGAGCAGATACGCAGTATTTT
CASSLALAGGADTQYF
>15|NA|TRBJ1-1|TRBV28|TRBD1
TGTGCCAGCAGTGCCCCCCAGGGACAGGGCGGGGGAGCTTTCTTT
CASSAPQGQGGGAFF
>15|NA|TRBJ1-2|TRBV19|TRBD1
TGTGCCAGTAGTGCGCTCCAGGGGGCTCTTGGTGGCTACACCTTC
CASSALQGALGGYTF
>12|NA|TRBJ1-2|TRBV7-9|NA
TGTGCCAGCAGTTACGGACAGTTTGGCTACACCTTC
CASSYGQFGYTF
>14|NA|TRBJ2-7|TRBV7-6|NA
TGTGCCAGCACCCCTATCGCGGCTGTATACGAGCAGTACTTC
CASTPIAAVYEQYF
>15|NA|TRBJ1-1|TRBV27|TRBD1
TGTGCCAGCAGTTTATCGATGGGACAGGTCCCTGAAGCTTTCTTT
CASSLSMGQVPEAFF
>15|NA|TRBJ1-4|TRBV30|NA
TGTGCCTGGAGTGTATTAGGCGGGGATCATGAAAAACTGTTTTTT
CAWSVLGGDHEKLFF
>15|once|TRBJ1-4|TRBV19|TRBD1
TGTGCCAGTAGGGGACAGGGGAGGACTAATGAAAAACTGTTTTTT
CASRGQGRTNEKLFF
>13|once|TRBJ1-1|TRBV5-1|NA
TGCGCCAGCAGCTTAGGAAGGGGGACTGAAGCTTTCTTT
CASSLGRGTEAFF
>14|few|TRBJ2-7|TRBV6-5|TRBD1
TGTGCCAGCAGTTACTCGATACAGGGGGGCGAGCAGTACTTC
CASSYSIQGGEQYF
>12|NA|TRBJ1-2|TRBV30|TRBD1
TGTGCCTGGGCGGGACAGAGGTATGGCTACACCTTC
CAWAGQRYGYTF